Shown below are 5 T cell receptor beta chains from a single sample sequenced in a study of CD8 T cell repertoires and HIV-1 epitope variants. No antigen is known for these receptors. Clones were read by immunoSEQ multiplex PCR, and TCRdb kept only the in-frame ones, dropping some. The sample lists 1,100 or so clones, 55% to 75% occurring once. The sequenced sample was cultured CD8+ T cells derived from PBMCs. Receptor source: a male donor with HIV.

This chain connects TRBV4-3 to TRBJ2-3, with a weak D call TRBD2 (6 bases). This CDR3 contains 15 residues. Germline assignment: CDR1 LGHNA and CDR2 YSLEER. Trimming took 1 base from V and 0 from J, leaving 8 bases between them. CDR3 bases: TGCGCCAGCAGCCAAGCGGGGGAAAGCACAGATACGCAGTATTTT. It specifies CASSQAGESTDTQYF.

This clone was detected a few times. CDR3: CASSLGAPYEQYF. For the CDR3, the DNA is TGTGCCAGCAGCCTCGGGGCCCCCTACGAGCAGTACTTC. V is TRBV5-5 and J is TRBJ2-7, with D possibly being TRBD1 or TRBD2 (5 bases each). The CDR3 totals 13 residues. CDR1 SGHKS and CDR2 YYEKEE come from the germline V gene (reference sequence). V shed 4 bases and J shed 2 bases, with 10 bases lying between them.

As DNA, the CDR3 is TGTGCCAGCAGTGACTCACTAGCGGGACCAGATACGCAGTATTTT. This sequence encodes CASSDSLAGPDTQYF. The V gene is TRBV6-4, the J gene TRBJ2-3; 10 positions agree with TRBD2. This CDR3 contains 15 residues. CDR1 MRHNA and CDR2 SNTAGT come from the germline V gene. After removal of 0 bases from V and 4 bases from J, the junction contained 1 base not matched to a gene.

This sequence joins TRBV2 and TRBJ2-1; tentatively, D is TRBD2 (5 bases). Trimming cost V 9 bases and J 10 bases, with 19 bases left between them. The CDR3 loop spans 13 amino acids. Germline V gives CDR1 SNHLY, CDR2 FYNNEI. CDR3 protein: CASRSLDSPEQFF. The CDR3 DNA is TGTGCCAGTCGGTCCCTGGACTCACCCGAGCAGTTCTTC.

The gene calls are TRBV11-1 and TRBJ2-5; D uncertain. V was clipped by 1 base and J by 3 bases, with 6 bases between them. CDR1 and CDR2 (germline): SGHAT, FQDESV (reference sequence). The CDR3 has 13 residues. DNA of the CDR3: TGTGCCAGCAGCTTAGAAGATGAAGAGACCCAGTACTTC. It is translated as CASSLEDEETQYF.